This is a list of T cell receptor beta chains from one sample in a study of a mutant IDH1 vaccine in newly diagnosed glioma. These receptors are not linked to any known antigen. Sequencing was performed with immunoSEQ multiplex PCR; in TCRdb, only in-frame clones are kept and a portion is missing. The table has fewer than 70,000 clones, roughly four fifths seen once. Source: PBMCs, taken from a glioma patient whose treatment included an IDH1 peptide vaccine. Source of these receptors: a young man with glioma. CDR3s include the opening cysteine and the closing phenylalanine or tryptophan. Each record gives: J gene, D gene, V gene, CDR3 protein, CDR3 DNA. A D gene is named only where the DNA matches it firmly.

TRBJ2-7,-,TRBV7-9,CASSLDESTKSYF,TGTGCCAGCAGCTTAGATGAGTCGACCAAAAGCTACTTC
TRBJ2-3,-,TRBV29-1,CSVETPALRTQYF,TGCAGCGTTGAAACGCCTGCCCTAAGGACGCAGTATTTT
TRBJ2-3,TRBD2,TRBV10-2,CASSLSSGGRTDTQYF,TGCGCCAGCAGTCTCTCAAGCGGGGGGCGAACAGATACGCAGTATTTT
TRBJ1-5,-,TRBV5-1,CASSLGGFSGQPQHF,TGCGCCAGCAGCTTGGGGGGCTTTTCCGGTCAGCCCCAGCATTTT
TRBJ2-7,TRBD1,TRBV2,CASSEARQGGSEQYF,TGTGCCAGCAGTGAAGCGAGACAGGGTGGAAGTGAGCAGTACTTC
TRBJ1-1,-,TRBV6-6,CASSYLSNTEAFF,TGTGCCAGCAGTTACTTGTCGAACACTGAAGCTTTCTTT
TRBJ1-4,-,TRBV2,CASQMTENEKLFF,TGTGCCAGCCAAATGACAGAAAATGAAAAACTGTTTTTT
TRBJ2-7,-,TRBV5-6,CASSPGTYEQYF,TGTGCCAGCAGCCCCGGGACCTACGAGCAGTACTTC
TRBJ2-7,TRBD2,TRBV5-4,CASSLEGQLAGSSYEQYF,TGTGCCAGCAGCTTGGAAGGTCAGTTAGCGGGTTCGTCCTACGAGCAGTACTTC
TRBJ2-7,TRBD1,TRBV29-1,CSFRTGGEQYF,TGCAGCTTCCGGACAGGGGGCGAGCAGTACTTC
TRBJ2-2,TRBD1,TRBV27,CASSFDREGDTGELFF,TGTGCCAGCAGTTTCGACAGGGAAGGTGATACCGGGGAGCTGTTTTTT